The 21 T cell receptor beta chains in this list originate from one sample, sequenced in a study of T-cell reconstitution after alpha-beta-depleted transplantation in children. TCRbeta library construction was performed incorporating unique molecular identifiers. TCRdb ran MiXCR on the PCR reads and lists one entry per CDR3 protein. The table has some 600,000 distinct CDR3 sequences, 10% to 15% seen once. Here the sequenced sample was PBMCs, mostly from graft donor cells, taken 360 days after TCRalphabeta/CD19-depleted stem cell transplant. The receptor set was obtained from a male patient younger than 18 who had a stem cell transplant for acute myeloid leukemia, so the T cells may come from the graft donor.

The chain employs TRBV5-1 and TRBJ2-1; 8 nucleotides line up with TRBD1. Germline V gives CDR1 SGHRS, CDR2 YFSETQ. V lost 0 bases and J lost 4; bases outside the gene matches: 15. The CDR3 spans 19 residues. The CDR3 coding sequence is TGCGCCAGCAGCTTGGCCCCAGGGGGCTTCCCTAGATCTTACAATGAGCAGTTCTTC. Translation: CASSLAPGGFPRSYNEQFF.

This clonotype was observed a few times. The chain links TRBV29-1 to TRBJ2-1; 8 nucleotides line up with TRBD2. The CDR3 covers 14 residues. Germline CDR1 and CDR2: SQVTM and ANQGSEA. V shed 2 bases, J shed 4 bases, and the junction held 4 bases outside the gene matches. CDR3 in amino acids: CSVEWTSRYNEQFF. The CDR3 DNA reads as TGCAGCGTTGAATGGACTAGCAGGTACAATGAGCAGTTCTTC.

This clonotype was observed a handful of times. The chain recombines TRBV28 with TRBJ1-5, with D perhaps TRBD1 (6 bases). Germline V gene sequence: CDR1 MDHEN, CDR2 SYDVKM. Deletions cut 7 bases from V and 5 bases from J, with 21 bases between. This CDR3 has 16 amino acids. The chain's CDR3 is CASTLSVGQSYQPQHF. The DNA of the CDR3 is TGTGCCAGCACTCTCTCAGTCGGACAGTCTTATCAGCCCCAGCATTTT.

The V call is TRBV28, the J call TRBJ2-5; D remains unclear. V was shortened by 2 bases and J by 1 base, with 11 bases between the two germline ends. The CDR3 length is 15 residues. CDR1 and CDR2 (germline): MDHEN, SYDVKM. The CDR3 region has the DNA TGTGCCAGCAGTTTAGAGTTCTCCGTCCAAGAGACCCAGTACTTC. It encodes CASSLEFSVQETQYF.

This clonotype was seen only a few times. The chain employs TRBV12-3 or TRBV12-4 and TRBJ1-6; 7 nucleotides line up with TRBD1. Trimming removed 5 bases from V and 6 bases from J; junction bases left unmatched: 4. The CDR3 is 14 amino acids. Here the CDR3 DNA reads TGTGCCAGCAGTGGGGGACAGATTAATTCACCCCTCCACTTT. This encodes CASSGGQINSPLHF.

The genes are TRBV12-3 or TRBV12-4 and TRBJ2-5; D is unclear. The CDR3 has 15 residues. Trimming removed 3 bases at V and 4 bases at J, with 15 bases between. The CDR3 region is CASSLWSEPPETQYF. As DNA, the CDR3 is TGTGCCAGCAGTTTGTGGTCCGAACCGCCAGAGACCCAGTACTTC.

At least ten counts were recorded for this clonotype. The genes are TRBV12-3 or TRBV12-4 and TRBJ1-2; maybe TRBD1 (5 bases). V was trimmed by 3 bases and J by 4 bases, leaving 12 bases between them. CDR3 length: 14 residues. Here the CDR3 reads CASSFPTEGYGYTF. The CDR3, as DNA: TGTGCCAGCAGTTTCCCGACAGAAGGCTATGGCTACACCTTC.

This clonotype has a count of ten or more. J is TRBJ2-1 and V is TRBV12-3 or TRBV12-4; TRBD2 matches 9 bases. With V trimmed by 1 base and J by 15 bases, 7 bases remained unmatched. The length of the CDR3 is 13 residues. The CDR3 DNA follows: TGTGCCAGCAGTTTAGTAGCGGGAGAAGTACCGTTCTTC. Its translation: CASSLVAGEVPFF.

The V and J genes are TRBV5-1 and TRBJ2-5, with D possibly TRBD2 on 6 matching bases. From germline, CDR1 is SGHRS and CDR2 YFSETQ. The ends were cut back, 4 bases at V and 5 bases at J, with 15 bases in the middle. The CDR3 is 14 residues long. Here the CDR3 reads CASSGGTRGETQYF. For the CDR3, the DNA is TGCGCCAGCAGCGGGGGGACCCGCGGGGAGACCCAGTACTTC.

This clonotype came up a few times. The rearrangement uses TRBV6-5 and TRBJ2-7; 8 nucleotides agree with TRBD1. V gave up 2 bases and J gave up 1 base; unmatched junction bases: 7. The CDR3 consists of 16 residues. Germline V lookup: CDR1 MNHEY, CDR2 SVGAGI. In nucleotides, the CDR3 is TGTGCCAGCAGTTACGGAAAAGGACAGGGTTCCTACGAGCAGTACTTC. This encodes CASSYGKGQGSYEQYF.

The chain is built from TRBV7-2 and TRBJ2-5; 8 bases fit TRBD2. This CDR3 contains 18 residues. Trimming removed 0 bases from V and 0 bases from J; junction bases left unmatched: 9. CDR1 is SGHTA and CDR2 is FQGNSA in the germline V gene. CDR3 loop: CASSLAWTSRWYQETQYF. The CDR3 region has the DNA TGTGCCAGCAGCTTAGCGTGGACTAGCCGCTGGTACCAAGAGACCCAGTACTTC. Looking up the rest from reference TRBV7-2 and TRBJ2-5 gives the full variable domain: GAGVSQSPSNKVTEKGKDVELRCDPISGHTALYWYRQSLGQGLEFLIYFQGNSAPDKSGLPSDRFSAERTGGSVSTLTIQRTQQEDSAVYLCASSLAWTSRWYQETQYFGPGTRLLVL.

This clonotype has just a few counts. The chain recombines TRBV11-2 with TRBJ2-3, with 7 bases fitting TRBD1. The germline gives CDR1 SGHAT, CDR2 FQNNGV. CDR3 size: 13 residues. V was clipped by 1 base and J by 7 bases; unmatched bases: 2. CDR3 region: CASSLVRGNTQYF. In DNA, the CDR3 is TGTGCCAGCAGCTTAGTCAGGGGGAATACGCAGTATTTT.

CDR3 residues: CSVTGDTGELFF. For the CDR3, the DNA is TGCAGCGTTACAGGAGACACCGGGGAGCTGTTTTTT. The genes are TRBV29-1 and TRBJ2-2; possible D gene TRBD1, 5 bases. Trimming took off 5 bases at V and 3 bases at J, with 7 bases between the two ends. The CDR3 has 12 amino acids. Germline V CDR1 and CDR2: SQVTM, ANQGSEA.

This clonotype turned up a few times. V gene TRBV20-1 combines with J gene TRBJ1-2, with TRBD1 as a possible D gene (5 bases). Looked up from germline, CDR1 is DFQATT and CDR2 is SNEGSKA (reference sequence). Deletions cut 0 bases from V and 1 base from J, with 12 bases between. The CDR3 runs 15 residues. CDR3 in DNA: TGCAGTGCTAGAGAACGTTCAGGGATTAACTATGGCTACACCTTC. It specifies CSARERSGINYGYTF.

This clonotype was seen more than once but under ten times. The chain carries TRBV27 and TRBJ2-7; 7 bases are shared with TRBD2. The germline CDR1 and CDR2 sequences are MNHEY and SMNVEV (reference sequence). V was clipped by 7 bases and J by 2 bases; unmatched bases: 14. CDR3 length equals 16 residues. CDR3 sequence (DNA): TGTGCCAGCAAGCCGGGTGAGCGGGACCTCACCTACGAGCAGTACTTC. Encoded protein: CASKPGERDLTYEQYF.

This chain links TRBV20-1 with TRBJ2-3; 13 bases align to TRBD2. The CDR3 loop spans 16 amino acids. From germline, CDR1 is DFQATT and CDR2 SNEGSKA (reference sequence). V shed 1 base, J shed 6 bases, and the junction held 7 bases outside the gene matches. The CDR3 coding sequence is TGCAGTGCTAGAGGGCCAGGGACTAGCGGGAAGGATACGCAGTATTTT. Encoded protein: CSARGPGTSGKDTQYF.

This clonotype was detected many times. The V and J genes are TRBV28 and TRBJ2-1; 9 nucleotides line up with TRBD2. The J segment lost 5 bases and the V segment lost 3 bases, leaving 5 bases of the junction unmatched. Germline-derived CDR1 and CDR2 are MDHEN and SYDVKM. The CDR3 is made up of 15 amino acids. The CDR3: CASSLGGRADNEQFF. CDR3 in DNA: TGTGCCAGCAGTTTGGGCGGGAGGGCCGACAATGAGCAGTTCTTC.

There are a few counts of this clonotype. The chain couples TRBV10-3 to TRBJ2-2; D ambiguous. Deletions cut 4 bases from V and 4 bases from J, with 10 bases between. CDR3 length equals 14 residues. CDR1 ENHRY and CDR2 SYGVKD come from the germline V gene. In DNA, the CDR3 is TGTGCCATCAGTGTGGGCGACGTCACCGGGGAGCTGTTTTTT. It specifies CAISVGDVTGELFF.

This clonotype was observed a few times. The V gene is TRBV12-3 or TRBV12-4, the J gene TRBJ2-1, with D hard to call. This CDR3 has 15 residues. V was cut by 4 bases and J by 0 bases, with 10 bases left in between. CDR3 in DNA: TGTGCCAGCAGTTCCGGATTGTTCTCCTACAATGAGCAGTTCTTC. This sequence encodes CASSSGLFSYNEQFF.

The J gene is TRBJ2-3, the V gene TRBV11-2, with 11 bases that match TRBD2. The length of the CDR3 is 18 residues. The V gene end was trimmed by 2 bases and the J gene end by 7 bases; junction bases not matched to a gene: 14. Germline V gene sequence: CDR1 SGHAT, CDR2 FQNNGV. CDR3 amino acids: CASSLSPPLAGGPNTQYF. CDR3 sequence (DNA): TGTGCCAGCAGCTTAAGTCCCCCGCTAGCGGGAGGTCCTAATACGCAGTATTTT.

This clonotype occurred many times. J is TRBJ2-4 and V is TRBV21-1. TRBV21-1 is marked as a pseudogene. The length of the CDR3 is 16 residues. The chain's CDR3 is CASSKEVSTRKNIQYF. The CDR3 nucleotides are TGTGCCAGCAGCAAAGAAGTGAGCACGAGGAAAAACATTCAGTACTTC.